Below, 17 T cell receptor beta chains from the same sample are listed, as sequenced in a study of blood T cells in healthy people across ages. A sample-barcoded 5' primer and a J-beta primer mix were used in a second PCR of roughly 7 to 11 cycles. TCRdb passed the 5' RACE reads through MiXCR, listing each CDR3 protein once. The sample carries approximately 800,000 distinct CDR3 sequences, around three fifths recorded once. Sequenced input: blood. Every receptor here comes from a man aged 40-49 years in good health.

This clonotype was seen a few times. The chain recombines TRBV11-2 with TRBJ2-5; 13 nucleotides align to TRBD2. V was pared by 4 bases and J by 9 bases, with 8 bases of the junction left unmatched. The CDR3 is 15 residues long. Germline loops: CDR1 SGHAT, CDR2 FQNNGV. CDR3 in DNA: TGTGCCAGCAGCTACGGACTAGCGGGGGAAGGGGCCCAGTACTTC. Its protein product is CASSYGLAGEGAQYF.

CDR3: CASSLAGTNTDTQYF. CDR3 nucleotides: TGTGCCAGCAGCTTAGCAGGAACCAACACAGATACGCAGTATTTT. The chain recombines TRBV7-6 with TRBJ2-3, with D hard to call. Trimming removed 0 bases from V and 2 bases from J, with 9 bases in between. CDR1 is SGHVS, CDR2 FNYEAQ, per germline. The CDR3 has 15 amino acids.

To note about this clonotype: Its ends do not fully match the called genes, so a read error is possible. The V and J genes are TRBV18 and TRBJ2-5; TRBD1 aligns across 7 bases. With the DNA end fitting TRBJ2-7 better, the J assignment may be wrong. The germline V gene encodes CDR1 KGHSH and CDR2 LQKENI. CDR3 length equals 16 residues. CDR3 sequence: CASPPSTGVPRGEQYF. Written as DNA, the CDR3 is TGTGCCAGCCCACCGTCAACAGGGGTCCCACGCGGCGAGCAGTACTTC.

This clonotype has just a few counts. V usage is TRBV29-1 and J usage is TRBJ2-7; 7 nucleotides align to TRBD2. Germline V gene sequence: CDR1 SQVTM, CDR2 ANQGSEA. This CDR3 region has 14 residues. Trimming took 7 bases from V and 2 from J; bases not matched to a gene: 11. This chain's CDR3 is CSATGGWGAYEQYF. The CDR3 DNA is TGCAGCGCCACGGGGGGATGGGGAGCCTACGAGCAGTACTTC.

V and J are TRBV29-1 and TRBJ1-1; D is unresolved. Deletions cut 1 base from V and 4 bases from J, with 4 bases between. CDR3 length equals 11 residues. The V gene's germline CDR1 is SQVTM and CDR2 ANQGSEA. CDR3 loop: CSVEALTEAFF. CDR3 coding DNA: TGCAGCGTTGAAGCGCTCACTGAAGCTTTCTTT.

This sequence joins TRBV20-1 and TRBJ2-1, with 11 bases aligning to TRBD2. The CDR3 spans 15 residues. Germline CDR1 reads DFQATT; CDR2 reads SNEGSKA (reference sequence). J was trimmed by 5 bases and V by 6 bases; bases with no gene match: 9. The CDR3 DNA is TGCAGTGCCGCACTAAGACTAGCGGGGAACAATGAGCAGTTCTTC. Its protein product is CSAALRLAGNNEQFF.

V and J are TRBV6-2 or TRBV6-3 and TRBJ2-5; tentative D call: TRBD2 (6 bases). The germline V gene has CDR1 MNHEY and CDR2 SVGEGT. V was shortened by 7 bases and J by 1 base, with 16 bases between the two germline ends. The CDR3 contains 15 residues. CDR3 bases: TGTGCCAGCAACCCTGGGAGGACTCTCCAAGAGACCCAGTACTTC. Its protein is CASNPGRTLQETQYF.

This clonotype has just a few counts. V is TRBV27 and J is TRBJ2-3; TRBD1 might be the D (5 bases). Germline V CDR1 and CDR2: MNHEY, SMNVEV (reference sequence). The CDR3 is made up of 14 amino acids. Trimming shortened V by 2 bases and J by 3 bases, and 9 bases separated the two germline ends. Written as DNA, the CDR3 is TGTGCCAGCAGTTTAATGAGACAGACAGATACGCAGTATTTT. This translates into CASSLMRQTDTQYF.

The gene calls are TRBV20-1 and TRBJ2-5, with 14 bases matching TRBD2. The junction had 8 bases not matched to a gene; V was cut back by 5 bases and J by 6 bases. Germline loops: CDR1 DFQATT, CDR2 SNEGSKA (reference sequence). The CDR3 runs to 15 residues. In nucleotides, the CDR3 is TGCAGTGCTCTTCCGACTAGCGGGAGGGCGAAGACCCAGTACTTC. This encodes CSALPTSGRAKTQYF.

With respect to this clonotype: The junction does not match germline at one end; this may be a read error. The J gene is TRBJ1-5, the V gene TRBV2; D is perhaps TRBD1 (6 bases). This CDR3 contains 15 residues. Germline values: CDR1 SNHLY, CDR2 FYNNEI. CDR3 protein: CAGSEGGVGNQPQHF. DNA of the CDR3: TGTGCCGGCAGTGAGGGGGGGGTGGGCAATCAGCCCCAGCATTTT.

This rearrangement joins TRBV20-1 to TRBJ2-7, with TRBD2 matching 13 bases. The end of the DNA aligns better with TRBJ2-5, so the J call may be wrong. The CDR3 extends over 21 amino acids. The germline V gene encodes CDR1 DFQATT and CDR2 SNEGSKA (reference sequence). The CDR3 nucleotides are TGCAGTGCTCCGCCGCTGAGAGGGGGTCCTGGACTAGCGGGAGAGGGTGAGACCCAGTACTTC. Translated: CSAPPLRGGPGLAGEGETQYF.

The V gene is TRBV20-1, the J gene TRBJ1-1; maybe TRBD1 (6 bases). V gave up 3 bases and J gave up 5 bases, with 16 bases separating them. This CDR3 is 14 amino acids long. Germline V lookup: CDR1 DFQATT, CDR2 SNEGSKA (reference sequence). CDR3 sequence (DNA): TGCAGTGCTAGTCGCGAGGGGGTAGTAACTGAAGCTTTCTTT. Protein product: CSASREGVVTEAFF.

V usage is TRBV29-1 and J usage is TRBJ2-3; TRBD2 agrees at 9 bases. V gave up 7 bases and J gave up 4 bases; unmatched junction bases: 3. The CDR3 extends over 12 amino acids. CDR1 is SQVTM, CDR2 ANQGSEA, per germline. CDR3 protein: CSGRTSADTQYF. The CDR3 DNA reads as TGCAGCGGAAGGACTAGCGCAGATACGCAGTATTTT.

This clonotype occurred a few times. The chain uses TRBV4-3 and TRBJ2-3; D remains unclear. Germline CDR1 and CDR2: LGHNA and YSLEER. V shed 1 base and J shed 2 bases, with 10 bases lying between them. The CDR3 extends over 15 amino acids. DNA for the CDR3: TGCGCCAGCAGCCAAGTAGATACCTCCACAGATACGCAGTATTTT. It is translated as CASSQVDTSTDTQYF.

The chain joins TRBV28 to TRBJ2-4; 8 positions match TRBD1. TRBJ2-5 matches the DNA end more closely, so the J call is doubtful. Germline values: CDR1 MDHEN, CDR2 SYDVKM. The CDR3 consists of 15 residues. CDR3 DNA sequence: TGTGCCAGCAGTCCAAACCAGGGGGCGGGAGAGACCCAGTACTTC. It specifies CASSPNQGAGETQYF.

V gene TRBV6-1 combines with J gene TRBJ2-7, with D possibly being TRBD1 or TRBD2 (6 bases each). CDR3 length equals 17 residues. Germline assignment: CDR1 MNHNS and CDR2 SASEGT. V was clipped by 10 bases and J by 7 bases, with 32 bases between them. CDR3 in amino acids: CATLSGPRGQSYNEQYF. As DNA, the CDR3 is TGTGCCACCTTAAGCGGGCCCAGAGGACAGTCCTACAATGAGCAGTACTTC.

About this clonotype: One end of the junction does not line up with germline, which may come from a read error. The J gene is TRBJ2-5, the V gene TRBV6-6; TRBD1 is a possible D gene (6 bases). The CDR3 loop spans 12 amino acids. Germline V lookup: CDR1 MNHNY, CDR2 SVGAGI (reference sequence). The CDR3 region is CASSYREEAQYF. The CDR3 DNA reads as TGTGCCAGCAGCTACAGGGAAGAGGCCCAGTACTTC.